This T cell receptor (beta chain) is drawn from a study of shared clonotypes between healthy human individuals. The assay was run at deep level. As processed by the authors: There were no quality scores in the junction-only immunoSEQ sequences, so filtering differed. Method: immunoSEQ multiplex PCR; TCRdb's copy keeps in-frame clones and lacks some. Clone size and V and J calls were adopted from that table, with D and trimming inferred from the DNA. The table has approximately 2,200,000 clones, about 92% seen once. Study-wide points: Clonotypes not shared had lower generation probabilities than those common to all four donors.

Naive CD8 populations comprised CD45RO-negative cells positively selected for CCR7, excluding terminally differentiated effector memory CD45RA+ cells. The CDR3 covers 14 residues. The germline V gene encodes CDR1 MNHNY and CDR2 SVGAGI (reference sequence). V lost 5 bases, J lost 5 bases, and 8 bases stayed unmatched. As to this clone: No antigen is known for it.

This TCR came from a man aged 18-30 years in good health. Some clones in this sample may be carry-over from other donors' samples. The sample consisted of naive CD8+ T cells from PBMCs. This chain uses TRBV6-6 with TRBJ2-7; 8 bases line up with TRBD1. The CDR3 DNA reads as TGTGCCAGCAGTCCGTTATGGACAGGGCACGAGCAGTACTTC. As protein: CASSPLWTGHEQYF.